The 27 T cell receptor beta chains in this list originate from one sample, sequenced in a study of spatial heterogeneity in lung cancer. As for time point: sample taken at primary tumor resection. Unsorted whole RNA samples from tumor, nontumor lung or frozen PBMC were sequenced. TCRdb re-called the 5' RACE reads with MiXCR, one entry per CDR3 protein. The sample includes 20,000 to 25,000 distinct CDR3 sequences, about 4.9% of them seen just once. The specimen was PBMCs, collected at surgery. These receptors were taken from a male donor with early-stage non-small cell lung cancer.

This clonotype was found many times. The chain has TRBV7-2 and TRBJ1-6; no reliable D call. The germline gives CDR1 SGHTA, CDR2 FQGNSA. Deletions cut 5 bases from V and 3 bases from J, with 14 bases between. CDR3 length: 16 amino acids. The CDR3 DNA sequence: TGTGCCAGCAGCACCCCGACTTTGGGCTATAATTCACCCCTCCACTTT. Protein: CASSTPTLGYNSPLHF.

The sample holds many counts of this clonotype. As DNA, the CDR3 is TGCAGTGCTAGAGTCGAGACTAGCGGGAGGGCTGAGCAGTTCTTC. Its translation: CSARVETSGRAEQFF. The chain couples TRBV20-1 to TRBJ2-1; TRBD2 agrees at 14 bases. The germline V gene has CDR1 DFQATT and CDR2 SNEGSKA (reference sequence). V trimming: 1 base; J trimming: 9 bases; junction bases outside the gene matches: 5. This CDR3 has 15 amino acids.

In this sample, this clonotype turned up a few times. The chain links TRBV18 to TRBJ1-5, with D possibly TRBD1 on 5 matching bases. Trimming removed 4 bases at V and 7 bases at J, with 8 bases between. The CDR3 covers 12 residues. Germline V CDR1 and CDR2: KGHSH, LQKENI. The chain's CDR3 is CASSQGSQPQHF. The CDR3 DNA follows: TGTGCCAGCTCACAGGGGTCACAGCCCCAGCATTTT.

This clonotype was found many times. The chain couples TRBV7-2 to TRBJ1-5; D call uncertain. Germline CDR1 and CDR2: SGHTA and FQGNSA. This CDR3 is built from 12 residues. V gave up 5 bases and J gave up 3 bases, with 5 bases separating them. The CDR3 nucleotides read TGTGCCAGCAGCCCATTCAATCAGCCCCAGCATTTT. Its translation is CASSPFNQPQHF.

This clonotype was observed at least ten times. The CDR3 bases are TGTGCCAGCAGCGCGCGACAGGGGGCCGGGCAAGAGACCCAGTACTTC. It yields the protein CASSARQGAGQETQYF. The V gene is TRBV9, the J gene TRBJ2-5; 10 bases map to TRBD1. Looked up from germline, CDR1 is SGDLS and CDR2 is YYNGEE. The CDR3 totals 16 residues. The ends lost 3 bases at V and 2 bases at J; junction bases unmatched: 7.

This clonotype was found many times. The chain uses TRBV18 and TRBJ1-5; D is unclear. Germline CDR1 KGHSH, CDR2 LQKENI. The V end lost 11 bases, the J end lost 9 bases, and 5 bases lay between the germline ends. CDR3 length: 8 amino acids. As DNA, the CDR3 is TGTGCCTCTCCGCCCCAGCATTTT. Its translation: CASPPQHF.

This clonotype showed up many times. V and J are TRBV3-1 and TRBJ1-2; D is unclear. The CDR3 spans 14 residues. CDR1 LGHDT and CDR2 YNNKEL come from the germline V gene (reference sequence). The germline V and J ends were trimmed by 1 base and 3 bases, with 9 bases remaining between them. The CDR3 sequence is CASSQAWVDYGYTF. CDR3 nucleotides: TGTGCCAGCAGCCAAGCCTGGGTCGACTATGGCTACACCTTC.

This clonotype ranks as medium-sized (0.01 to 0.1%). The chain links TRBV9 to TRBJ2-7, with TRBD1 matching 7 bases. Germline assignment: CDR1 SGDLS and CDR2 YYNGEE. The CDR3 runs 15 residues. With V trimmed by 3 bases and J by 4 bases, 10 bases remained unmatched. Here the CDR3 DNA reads TGTGCCAGCAGCGCTTCCGGGACAGCGATTTACGAGCAGTACTTC. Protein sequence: CASSASGTAIYEQYF.

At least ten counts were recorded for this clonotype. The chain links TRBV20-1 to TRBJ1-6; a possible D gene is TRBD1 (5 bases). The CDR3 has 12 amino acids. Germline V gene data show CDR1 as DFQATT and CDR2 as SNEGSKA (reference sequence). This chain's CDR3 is CGGGTALTRPHF. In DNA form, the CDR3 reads TGCGGAGGAGGGACCGCCTTAACCCGACCCCACTTT.

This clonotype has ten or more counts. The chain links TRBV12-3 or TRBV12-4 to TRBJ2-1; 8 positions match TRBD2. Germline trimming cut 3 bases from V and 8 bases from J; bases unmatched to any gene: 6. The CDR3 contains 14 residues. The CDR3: CASSFAAGEDEQFF. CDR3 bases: TGTGCCAGCAGTTTCGCAGCGGGAGAGGATGAGCAGTTCTTC.

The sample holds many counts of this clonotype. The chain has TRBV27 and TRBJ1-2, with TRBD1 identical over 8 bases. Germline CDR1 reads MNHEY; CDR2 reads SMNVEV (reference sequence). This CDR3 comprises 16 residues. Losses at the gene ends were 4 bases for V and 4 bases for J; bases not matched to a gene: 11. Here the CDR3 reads CASSSTGQGSPYGYTF. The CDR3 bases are TGTGCCAGCAGTTCCACCGGACAGGGAAGTCCCTATGGCTACACCTTC.

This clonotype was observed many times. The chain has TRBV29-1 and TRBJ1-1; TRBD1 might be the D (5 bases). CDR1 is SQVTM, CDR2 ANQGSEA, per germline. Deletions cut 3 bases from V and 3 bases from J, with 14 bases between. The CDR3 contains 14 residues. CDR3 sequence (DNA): TGCAGCGTTGACAGGGCTCGTCGAGACACTGAAGCTTTCTTT. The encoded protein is CSVDRARRDTEAFF.

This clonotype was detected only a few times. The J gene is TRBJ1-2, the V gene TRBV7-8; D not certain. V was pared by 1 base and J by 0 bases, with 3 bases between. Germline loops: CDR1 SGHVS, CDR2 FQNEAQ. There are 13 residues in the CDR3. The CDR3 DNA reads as TGTGCCAGCAGCTTAGGGCCTAACTATGGCTACACCTTC. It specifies CASSLGPNYGYTF.

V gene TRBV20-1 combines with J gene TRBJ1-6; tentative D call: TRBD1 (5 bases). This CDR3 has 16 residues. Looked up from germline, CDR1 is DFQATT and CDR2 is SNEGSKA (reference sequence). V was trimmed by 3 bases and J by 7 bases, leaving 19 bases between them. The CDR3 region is CSASTIGTGGNSPLHF. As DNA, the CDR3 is TGCAGTGCTAGCACCATAGGGACCGGTGGCAATTCACCCCTCCACTTT.

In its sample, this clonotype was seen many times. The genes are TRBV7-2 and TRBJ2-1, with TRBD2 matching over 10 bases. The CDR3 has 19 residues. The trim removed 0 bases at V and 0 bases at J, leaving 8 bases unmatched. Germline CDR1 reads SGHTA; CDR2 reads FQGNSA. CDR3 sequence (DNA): TGTGCCAGCAGCTTAGCGCCTAGCGGGAGCCCACTCTCCTACAATGAGCAGTTCTTC. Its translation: CASSLAPSGSPLSYNEQFF.

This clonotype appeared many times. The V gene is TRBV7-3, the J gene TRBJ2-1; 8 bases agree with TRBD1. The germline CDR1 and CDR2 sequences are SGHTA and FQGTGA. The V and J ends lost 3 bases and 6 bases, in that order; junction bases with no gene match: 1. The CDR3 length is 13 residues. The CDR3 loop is CASSFDRGNEQFF. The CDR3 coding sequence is TGTGCCAGCAGCTTCGACAGGGGCAATGAGCAGTTCTTC.

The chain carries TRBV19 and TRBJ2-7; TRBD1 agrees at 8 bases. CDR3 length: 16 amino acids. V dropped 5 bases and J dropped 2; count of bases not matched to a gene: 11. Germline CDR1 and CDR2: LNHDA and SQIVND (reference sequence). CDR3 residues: CASSREGQAYTYEQYF. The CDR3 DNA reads TGTGCCAGTAGTCGCGAGGGACAGGCCTATACCTACGAGCAGTACTTC.

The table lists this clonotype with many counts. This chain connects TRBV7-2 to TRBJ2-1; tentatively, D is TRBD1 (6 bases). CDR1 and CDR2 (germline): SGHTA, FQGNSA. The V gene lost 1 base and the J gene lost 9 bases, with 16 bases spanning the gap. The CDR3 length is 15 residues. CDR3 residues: CASSLGTVGDSEQFF. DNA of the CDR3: TGTGCCAGCAGCTTAGGGACAGTAGGGGATAGTGAGCAGTTCTTC. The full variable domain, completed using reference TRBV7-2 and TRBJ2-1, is GAGVSQSPSNKVTEKGKDVELRCDPISGHTALYWYRQSLGQGLEFLIYFQGNSAPDKSGLPSDRFSAERTGGSVSTLTIQRTQQEDSAVYLCASSLGTVGDSEQFFGPGTRLTVL.

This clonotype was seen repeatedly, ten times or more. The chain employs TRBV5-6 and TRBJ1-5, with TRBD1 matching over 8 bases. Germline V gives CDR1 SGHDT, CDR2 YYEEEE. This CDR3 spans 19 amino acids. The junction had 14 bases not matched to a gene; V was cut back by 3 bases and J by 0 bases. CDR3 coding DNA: TGTGCCAGCAGCTCCTTCCGCCGGGACAGGCCATATAGCAATCAGCCCCAGCATTTT. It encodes CASSSFRRDRPYSNQPQHF.

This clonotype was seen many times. The CDR3 region has the DNA TGTGCCAGCAGCCCATGGAACGAGGAGACCCAGTACTTC. It codes for CASSPWNEETQYF. The chain uses TRBV7-2 and TRBJ2-5; unclear D gene. Per the germline V gene, CDR1 is SGHTA and CDR2 is FQGNSA. This CDR3 comprises 13 residues. V was pared by 5 bases and J by 5 bases, with 12 bases between.

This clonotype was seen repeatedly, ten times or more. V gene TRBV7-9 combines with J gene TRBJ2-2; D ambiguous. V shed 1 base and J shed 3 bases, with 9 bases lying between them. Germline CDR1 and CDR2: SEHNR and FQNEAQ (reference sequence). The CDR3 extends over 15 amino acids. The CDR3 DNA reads TGTGCCAGCAGCTTAGGGGCGTCGGACACCGGGGAGCTGTTTTTT. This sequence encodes CASSLGASDTGELFF.

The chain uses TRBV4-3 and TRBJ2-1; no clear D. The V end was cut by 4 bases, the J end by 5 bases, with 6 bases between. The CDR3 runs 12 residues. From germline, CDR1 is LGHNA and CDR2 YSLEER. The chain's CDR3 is CASSLPNNEQFF. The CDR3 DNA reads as TGCGCCAGCAGCCTCCCCAACAATGAGCAGTTCTTC.

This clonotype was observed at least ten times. In nucleotides, the CDR3 is TGTGCCAGCAGTTTGAAGGCAGGGATAGGGGGCGAGCAGTACTTC. This gives the protein CASSLKAGIGGEQYF. V usage is TRBV12-3 or TRBV12-4 and J usage is TRBJ2-7; perhaps TRBD1 as D (6 bases). The CDR3 has 15 residues. The V end lost 3 bases, the J end lost 6 bases, and 18 bases lay between the germline ends.

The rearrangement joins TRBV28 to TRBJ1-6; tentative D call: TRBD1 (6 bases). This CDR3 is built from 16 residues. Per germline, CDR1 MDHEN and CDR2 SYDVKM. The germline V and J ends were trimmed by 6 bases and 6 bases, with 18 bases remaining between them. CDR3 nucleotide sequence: TGTGCCAGCAGCCGAATTACAGGGAGGGGTAATTCACCCCTCCACTTT. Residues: CASSRITGRGNSPLHF.

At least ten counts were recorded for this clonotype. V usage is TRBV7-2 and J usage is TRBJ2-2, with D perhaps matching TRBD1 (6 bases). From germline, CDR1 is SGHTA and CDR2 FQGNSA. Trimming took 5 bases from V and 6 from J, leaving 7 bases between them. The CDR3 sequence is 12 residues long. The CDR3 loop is CASSHRAGELFF. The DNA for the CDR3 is TGTGCCAGCAGCCACAGGGCCGGGGAGCTGTTTTTT.

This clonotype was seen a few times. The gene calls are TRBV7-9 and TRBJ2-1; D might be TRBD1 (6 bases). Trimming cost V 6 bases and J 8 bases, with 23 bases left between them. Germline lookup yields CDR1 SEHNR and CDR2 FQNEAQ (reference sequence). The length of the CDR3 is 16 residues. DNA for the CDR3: TGTGCCAGCAGTCCAACCGACAGGTTTCGCATGGATGAGCAGTTCTTC. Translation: CASSPTDRFRMDEQFF.

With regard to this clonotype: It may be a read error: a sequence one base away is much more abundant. CDR3 loop: CASSLGAGGANQPQYF. DNA for the CDR3: TGTGCCAGCAGCTTAGGGGCAGGGGGCGCGAATCAGCCCCAGTATTTT. This chain uses TRBV7-9 with TRBJ1-5; 8 bases line up with TRBD1. The end of the DNA aligns better with TRBJ2-3, so the J call may be wrong. Germline assignment: CDR1 SEHNR and CDR2 FQNEAQ (reference sequence). CDR3 length equals 16 residues.